This TCR beta chain was sequenced during a study of cytomegalovirus exposure and HLA in healthy donors. Study-level results: Highly shared sequence variants in one cluster were likely a sequencing artifact. Clonal expansion was found to be greater in HLA-associated TCR beta chains than in equally common others in a later analysis.

13 Jbeta primers and 60 Vbeta primers were used for the PCR. TCRdb's table, derived via immunoSEQ multiplex PCR, lists solely in-frame clones and lacks some. The sample lists some 100,000 clones; around 74% were seen once. Comment on this clone: Antigen unknown.

Germline CDR1 SGHVS, CDR2 FQNEAQ. This CDR3 region has 14 residues. Sequenced sample: PBMCs. The rearrangement links TRBV7-8 to TRBJ2-5, with a possible D match to TRBD2 (5 bases). The J call may be mistaken, given a closer DNA end match to TRBJ2-7. The TCR sequence derives from a woman aged 70-85 years in good health and CMV-seropositive. The CDR3 is CASSSGLELREQYF. The CDR3 DNA reads TGTGCCAGCAGCTCCGGACTTGAACTTCGCGAGCAGTACTTC.